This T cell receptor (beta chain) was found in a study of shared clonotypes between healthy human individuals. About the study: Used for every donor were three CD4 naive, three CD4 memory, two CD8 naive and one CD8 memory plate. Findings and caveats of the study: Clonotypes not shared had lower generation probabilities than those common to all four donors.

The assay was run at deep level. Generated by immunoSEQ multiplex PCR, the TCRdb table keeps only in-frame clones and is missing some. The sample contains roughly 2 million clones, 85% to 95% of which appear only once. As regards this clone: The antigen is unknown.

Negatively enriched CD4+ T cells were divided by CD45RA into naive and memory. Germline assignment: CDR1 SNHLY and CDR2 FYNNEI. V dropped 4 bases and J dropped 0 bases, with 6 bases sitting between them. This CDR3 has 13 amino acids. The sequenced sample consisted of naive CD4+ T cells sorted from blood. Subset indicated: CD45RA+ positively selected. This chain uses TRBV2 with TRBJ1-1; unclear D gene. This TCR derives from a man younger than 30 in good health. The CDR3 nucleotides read TGTGCCAGCAGTGGGGTGATGAACACTGAAGCTTTCTTT. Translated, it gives CASSGVMNTEAFF.